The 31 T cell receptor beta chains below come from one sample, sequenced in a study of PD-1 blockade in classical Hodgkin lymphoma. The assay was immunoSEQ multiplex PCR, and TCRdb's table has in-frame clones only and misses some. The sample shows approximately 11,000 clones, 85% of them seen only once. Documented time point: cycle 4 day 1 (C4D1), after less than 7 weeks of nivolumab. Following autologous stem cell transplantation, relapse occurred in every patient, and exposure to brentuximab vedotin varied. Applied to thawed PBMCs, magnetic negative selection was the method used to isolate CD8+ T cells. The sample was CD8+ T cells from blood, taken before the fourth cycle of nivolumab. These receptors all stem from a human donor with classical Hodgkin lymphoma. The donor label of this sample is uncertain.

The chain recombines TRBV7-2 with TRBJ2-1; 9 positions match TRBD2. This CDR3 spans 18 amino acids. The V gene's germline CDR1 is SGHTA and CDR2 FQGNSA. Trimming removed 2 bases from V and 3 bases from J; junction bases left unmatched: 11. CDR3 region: CASSLRLAGKSYYNEQFF. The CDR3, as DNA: TGTGCCAGCAGCTTACGGCTAGCGGGAAAATCTTACTACAATGAGCAGTTCTTC.

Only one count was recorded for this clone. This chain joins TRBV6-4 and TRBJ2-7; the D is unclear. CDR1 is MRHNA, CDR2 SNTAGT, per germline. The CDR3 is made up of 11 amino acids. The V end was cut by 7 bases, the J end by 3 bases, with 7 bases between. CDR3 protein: CASIRCYEQYF. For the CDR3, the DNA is TGTGCCAGCATAAGGTGCTACGAGCAGTACTTC.

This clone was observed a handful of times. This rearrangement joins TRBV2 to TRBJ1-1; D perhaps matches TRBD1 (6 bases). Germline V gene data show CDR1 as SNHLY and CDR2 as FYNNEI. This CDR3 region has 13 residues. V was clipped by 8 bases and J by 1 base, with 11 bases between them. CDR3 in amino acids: CASQTGPNTEAFF. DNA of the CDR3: TGTGCCAGCCAAACAGGGCCGAACACTGAAGCTTTCTTT.

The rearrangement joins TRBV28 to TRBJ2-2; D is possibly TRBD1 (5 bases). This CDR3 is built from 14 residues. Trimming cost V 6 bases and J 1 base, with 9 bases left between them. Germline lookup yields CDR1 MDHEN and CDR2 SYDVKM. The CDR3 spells CASRRQGNTGELFF. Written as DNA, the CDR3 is TGTGCCAGCAGGCGGCAGGGGAACACCGGGGAGCTGTTTTTT.

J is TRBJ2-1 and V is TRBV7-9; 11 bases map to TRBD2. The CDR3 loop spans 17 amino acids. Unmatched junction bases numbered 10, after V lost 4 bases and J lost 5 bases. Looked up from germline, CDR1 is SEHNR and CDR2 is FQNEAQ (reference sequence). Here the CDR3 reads CASSSLAGGEVNNEQFF. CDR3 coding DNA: TGTGCCAGCAGCTCCTTAGCGGGAGGGGAAGTTAACAATGAGCAGTTCTTC.

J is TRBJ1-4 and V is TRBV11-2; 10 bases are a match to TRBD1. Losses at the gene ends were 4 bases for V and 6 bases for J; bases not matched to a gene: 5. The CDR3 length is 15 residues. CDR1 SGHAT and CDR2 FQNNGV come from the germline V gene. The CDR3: CASSYRQGAYEKLFF. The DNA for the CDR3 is TGTGCCAGCAGCTACCGACAGGGGGCCTATGAAAAACTGTTTTTT.

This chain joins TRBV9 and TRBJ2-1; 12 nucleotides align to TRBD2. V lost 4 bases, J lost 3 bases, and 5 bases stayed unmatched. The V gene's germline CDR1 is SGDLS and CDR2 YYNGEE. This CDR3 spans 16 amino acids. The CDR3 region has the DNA TGTGCCAGCAGCCCGCGACTAGCGGGAGACTACAATGAGCAGTTCTTC. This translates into CASSPRLAGDYNEQFF.

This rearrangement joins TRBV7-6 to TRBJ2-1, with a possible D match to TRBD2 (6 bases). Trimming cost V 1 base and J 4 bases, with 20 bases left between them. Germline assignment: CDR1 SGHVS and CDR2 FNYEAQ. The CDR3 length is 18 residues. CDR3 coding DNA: TGTGCCAGCAGCTTAGTGGCGGGATGGCGTGGGGTGTACAATGAGCAGTTCTTC. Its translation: CASSLVAGWRGVYNEQFF.

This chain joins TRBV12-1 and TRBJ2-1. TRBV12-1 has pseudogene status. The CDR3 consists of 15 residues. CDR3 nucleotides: TGTGCCAGCACCGTTGCCCCGTTTTGGGTCAATGAGCAGTTCTTC. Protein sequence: CASTVAPFWVNEQFF.

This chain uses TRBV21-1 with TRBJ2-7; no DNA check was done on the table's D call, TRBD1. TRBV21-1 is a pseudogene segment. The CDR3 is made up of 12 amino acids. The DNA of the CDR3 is TGTGCCAGCTGGACAGGGGGTTACGAGCAGTACTTC. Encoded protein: CASWTGGYEQYF.

The CDR3 region has the DNA TGTGCCTGGAGCCTGGGACAGGGCTGGGAGCAGTACTTC. This codes for CAWSLGQGWEQYF. The chain employs TRBV30 and TRBJ2-7; TRBD1 aligns across 9 bases. V shed 3 bases, J shed 7 bases, and the junction held 7 bases outside the gene matches. Germline V gene lookup returns CDR1 GTSNPN and CDR2 SVGIG (reference sequence). The CDR3 consists of 13 residues.

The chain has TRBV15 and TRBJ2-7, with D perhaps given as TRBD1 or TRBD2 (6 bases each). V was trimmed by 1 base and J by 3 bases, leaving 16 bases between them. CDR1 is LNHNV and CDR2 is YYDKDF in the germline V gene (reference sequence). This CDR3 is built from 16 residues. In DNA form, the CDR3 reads TGTGCCACCAGCAGAGGGGTCCGGGGGCCTTACTACGAGCAGTACTTC. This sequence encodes CATSRGVRGPYYEQYF.

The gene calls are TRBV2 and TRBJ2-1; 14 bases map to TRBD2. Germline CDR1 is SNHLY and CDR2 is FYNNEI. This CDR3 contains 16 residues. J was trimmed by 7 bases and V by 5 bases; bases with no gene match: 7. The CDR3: CASSRLAGGLGNEQFF. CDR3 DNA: TGTGCCAGCAGTCGACTAGCGGGAGGGCTCGGAAATGAGCAGTTCTTC.

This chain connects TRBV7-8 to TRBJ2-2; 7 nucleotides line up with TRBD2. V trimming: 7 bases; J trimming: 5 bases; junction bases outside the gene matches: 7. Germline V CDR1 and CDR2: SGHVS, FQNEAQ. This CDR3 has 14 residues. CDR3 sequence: CASTEFGGTGELFF. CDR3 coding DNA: TGTGCCAGCACCGAATTCGGGGGGACCGGGGAGCTGTTTTTT.

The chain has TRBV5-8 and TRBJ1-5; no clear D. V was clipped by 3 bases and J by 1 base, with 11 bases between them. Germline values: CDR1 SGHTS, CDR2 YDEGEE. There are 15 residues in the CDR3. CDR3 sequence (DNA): TGTGCCAGCAGCTCGTTTGGGGTGAGCAATCAGCCCCAGCATTTT. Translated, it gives CASSSFGVSNQPQHF.

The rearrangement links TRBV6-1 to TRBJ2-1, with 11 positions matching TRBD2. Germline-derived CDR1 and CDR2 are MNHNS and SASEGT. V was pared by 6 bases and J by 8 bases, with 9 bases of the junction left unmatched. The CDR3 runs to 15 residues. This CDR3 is CASSLTSGRGDEQFF. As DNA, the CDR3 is TGTGCCAGCAGCCTTACTAGCGGGAGAGGGGATGAGCAGTTCTTC.

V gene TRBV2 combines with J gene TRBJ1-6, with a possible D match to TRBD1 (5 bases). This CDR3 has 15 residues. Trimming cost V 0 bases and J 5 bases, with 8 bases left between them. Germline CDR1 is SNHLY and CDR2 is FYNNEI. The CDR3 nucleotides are TGTGCCAGCAGTGAAGCGACAGCTAATAATTCACCCCTCCACTTT. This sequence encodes CASSEATANNSPLHF.

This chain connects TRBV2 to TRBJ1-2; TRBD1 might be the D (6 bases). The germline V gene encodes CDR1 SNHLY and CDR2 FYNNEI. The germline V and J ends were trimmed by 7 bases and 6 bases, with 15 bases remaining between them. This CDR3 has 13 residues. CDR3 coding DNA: TGTGCCAGCACTGGGACATCGATCGATGGCTACACCTTC. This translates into CASTGTSIDGYTF.

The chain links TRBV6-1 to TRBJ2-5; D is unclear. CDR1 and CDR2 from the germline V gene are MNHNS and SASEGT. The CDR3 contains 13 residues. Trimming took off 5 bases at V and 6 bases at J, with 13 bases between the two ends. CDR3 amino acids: CASSPRAPQTQYF. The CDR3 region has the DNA TGTGCCAGCAGTCCTCGGGCCCCCCAGACCCAGTACTTC.

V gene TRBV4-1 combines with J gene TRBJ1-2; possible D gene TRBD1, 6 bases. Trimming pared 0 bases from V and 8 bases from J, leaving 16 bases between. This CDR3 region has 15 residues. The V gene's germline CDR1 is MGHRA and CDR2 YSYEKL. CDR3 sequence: CASSQEPGVAGGYTF. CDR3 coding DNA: TGCGCCAGCAGCCAAGAGCCAGGGGTGGCGGGCGGCTACACCTTC.

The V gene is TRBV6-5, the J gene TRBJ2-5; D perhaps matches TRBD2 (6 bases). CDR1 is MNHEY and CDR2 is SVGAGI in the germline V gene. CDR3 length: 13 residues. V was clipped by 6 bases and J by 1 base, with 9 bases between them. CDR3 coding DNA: TGTGCCAGCAGGCTAGCGTCCCAAGAGACCCAGTACTTC. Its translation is CASRLASQETQYF.

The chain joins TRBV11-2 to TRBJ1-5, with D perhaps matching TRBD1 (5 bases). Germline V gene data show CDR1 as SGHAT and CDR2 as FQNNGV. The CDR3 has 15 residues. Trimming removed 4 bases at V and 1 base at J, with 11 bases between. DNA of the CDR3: TGTGCCAGCAGCTCTGACAGCGGGAGCAATCAGCCCCAGCATTTT. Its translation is CASSSDSGSNQPQHF.

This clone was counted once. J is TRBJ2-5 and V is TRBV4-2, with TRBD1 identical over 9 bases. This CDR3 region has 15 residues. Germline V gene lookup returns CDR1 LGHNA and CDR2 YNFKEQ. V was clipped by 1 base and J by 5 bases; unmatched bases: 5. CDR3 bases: TGTGCCAGCAGCCAAGGCGGGACAGGGTCTGAGACCCAGTACTTC. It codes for CASSQGGTGSETQYF.

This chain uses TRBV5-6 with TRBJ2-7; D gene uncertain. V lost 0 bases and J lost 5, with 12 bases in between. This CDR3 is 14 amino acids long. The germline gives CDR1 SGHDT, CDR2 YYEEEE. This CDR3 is CASSLEGFRDEQYF. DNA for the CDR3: TGTGCCAGCAGCTTGGAGGGTTTTCGGGACGAGCAGTACTTC.

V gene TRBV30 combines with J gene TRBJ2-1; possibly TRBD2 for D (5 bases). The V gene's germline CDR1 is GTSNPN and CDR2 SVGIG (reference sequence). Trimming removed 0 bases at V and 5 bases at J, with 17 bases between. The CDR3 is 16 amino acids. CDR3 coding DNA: TGTGCCTGGAGTGTATTCTTGTTGGAGCGGAACAATGAGCAGTTCTTC. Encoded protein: CAWSVFLLERNNEQFF.

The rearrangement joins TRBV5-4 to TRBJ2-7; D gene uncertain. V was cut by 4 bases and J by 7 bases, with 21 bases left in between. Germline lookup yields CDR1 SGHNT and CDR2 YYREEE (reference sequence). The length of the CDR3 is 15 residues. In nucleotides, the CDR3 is TGTGCCAGCAGCCACTCCCAGATGCTACCTACGGAGCAGTACTTC. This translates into CASSHSQMLPTEQYF.

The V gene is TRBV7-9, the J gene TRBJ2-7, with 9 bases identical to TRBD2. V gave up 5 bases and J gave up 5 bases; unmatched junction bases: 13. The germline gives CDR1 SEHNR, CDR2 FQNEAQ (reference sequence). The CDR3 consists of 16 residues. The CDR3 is CASSPVAGGGRNEQYF. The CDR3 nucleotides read TGTGCCAGCAGCCCAGTTGCGGGAGGGGGTAGGAACGAGCAGTACTTC. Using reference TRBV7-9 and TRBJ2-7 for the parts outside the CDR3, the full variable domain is DTGVSQNPRHKITKRGQNVTFRCDPISEHNRLYWYRQTLGQGPEFLTYFQNEAQLEKSRLLSDRFSAERPKGSFSTLEIQRTEQGDSAMYLCASSPVAGGGRNEQYFGPGTRLTVT.

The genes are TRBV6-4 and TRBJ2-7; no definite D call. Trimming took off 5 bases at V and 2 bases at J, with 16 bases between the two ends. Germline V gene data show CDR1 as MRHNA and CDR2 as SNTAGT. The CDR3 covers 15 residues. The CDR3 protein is CASSPRAGSPYEQYF. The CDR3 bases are TGTGCCAGCAGTCCTAGGGCCGGCTCACCCTACGAGCAGTACTTC.

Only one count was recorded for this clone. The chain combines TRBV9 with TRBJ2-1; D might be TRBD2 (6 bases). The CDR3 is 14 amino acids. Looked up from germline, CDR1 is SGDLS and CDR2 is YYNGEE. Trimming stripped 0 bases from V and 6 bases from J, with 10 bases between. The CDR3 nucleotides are TGTGCCAGCAGCGTAGGAGTGGGGGGCAATGAGCAGTTCTTC. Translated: CASSVGVGGNEQFF.

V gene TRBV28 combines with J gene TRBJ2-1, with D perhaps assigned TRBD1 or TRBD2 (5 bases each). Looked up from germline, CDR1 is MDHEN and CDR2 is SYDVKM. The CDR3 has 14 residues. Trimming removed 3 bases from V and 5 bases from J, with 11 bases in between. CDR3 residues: CASSFLEGNNEQFF. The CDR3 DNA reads TGTGCCAGCAGTTTCTTAGAGGGGAACAATGAGCAGTTCTTC.

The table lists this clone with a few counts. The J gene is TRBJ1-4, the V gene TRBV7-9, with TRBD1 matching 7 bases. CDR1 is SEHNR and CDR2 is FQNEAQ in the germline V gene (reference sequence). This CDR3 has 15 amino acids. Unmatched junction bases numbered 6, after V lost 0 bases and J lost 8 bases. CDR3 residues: CASSLAQGVKEKLFF. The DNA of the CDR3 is TGTGCCAGCAGCTTAGCGCAGGGGGTGAAGGAAAAACTGTTTTTT. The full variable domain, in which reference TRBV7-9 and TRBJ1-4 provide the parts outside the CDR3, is DTGVSQNPRHKITKRGQNVTFRCDPISEHNRLYWYRQTLGQGPEFLTYFQNEAQLEKSRLLSDRFSAERPKGSFSTLEIQRTEQGDSAMYLCASSLAQGVKEKLFFGSGTQLSVL.